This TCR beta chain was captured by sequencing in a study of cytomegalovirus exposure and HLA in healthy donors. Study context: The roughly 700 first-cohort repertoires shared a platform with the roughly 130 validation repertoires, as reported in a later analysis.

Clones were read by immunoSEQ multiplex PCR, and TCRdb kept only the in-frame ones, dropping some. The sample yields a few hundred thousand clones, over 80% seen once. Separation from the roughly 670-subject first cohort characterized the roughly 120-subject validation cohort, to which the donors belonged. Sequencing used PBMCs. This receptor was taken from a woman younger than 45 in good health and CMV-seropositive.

CDR3 in amino acids: CASTEDSRGLYF. The DNA for the CDR3 is TGTGCCAGCACCGAGGATTCTAGGGGGCTGTACTTC. The chain has TRBV28 and TRBJ2-7; TRBD1 matches 7 bases. Germline CDR1 is MDHEN and CDR2 is SYDVKM. The CDR3 length is 12 residues. V lost 7 bases and J lost 12; bases outside the gene matches: 12.